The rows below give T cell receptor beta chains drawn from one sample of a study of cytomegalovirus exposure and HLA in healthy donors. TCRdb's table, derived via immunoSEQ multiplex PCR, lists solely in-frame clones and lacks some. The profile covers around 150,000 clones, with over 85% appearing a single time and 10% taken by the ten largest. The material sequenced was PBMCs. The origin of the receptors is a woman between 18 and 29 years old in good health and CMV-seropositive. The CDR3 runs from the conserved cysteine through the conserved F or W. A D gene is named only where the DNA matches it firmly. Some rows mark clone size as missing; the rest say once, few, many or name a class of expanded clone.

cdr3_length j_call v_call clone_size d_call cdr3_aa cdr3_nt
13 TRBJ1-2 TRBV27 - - CASSLSQGVGYTF TGTGCCAGCAGTTTATCACAGGGTGTAGGCTACACCTTC
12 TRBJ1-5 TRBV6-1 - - CASRGGNQPQHF TGTGCCAGCAGGGGCGGGAATCAGCCCCAGCATTTT
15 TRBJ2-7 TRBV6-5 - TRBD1 CASSYQPGQNYEQYF TGTGCCAGCAGTTACCAACCGGGACAGAACTACGAGCAGTACTTC
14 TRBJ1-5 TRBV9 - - CASSLTGSGQPQHF TGTGCCAGCAGCCTCACAGGGTCGGGGCAGCCCCAGCATTTT
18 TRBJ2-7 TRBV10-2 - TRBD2 CASSGGTSGRAQPYEQYF TGCGCCAGTTCAGGGGGGACTAGCGGGAGGGCCCAACCCTACGAGCAGTACTTC
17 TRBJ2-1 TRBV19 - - CASSSPASASSYNEQFF TGTGCCAGTAGTAGCCCCGCTAGCGCGAGCTCCTACAATGAGCAGTTCTTC
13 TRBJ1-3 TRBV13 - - CASSFRGAGTIYF TGTGCCAGCAGCTTCAGGGGCGCGGGCACCATATATTTT
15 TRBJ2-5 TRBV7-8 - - CASSLGTSRVETQYF TGTGCCAGCAGCCTAGGGACATCTAGGGTGGAGACCCAGTACTTC
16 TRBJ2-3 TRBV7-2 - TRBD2 CASSRAAGAGTDTQYF TGTGCCAGCAGCCGCGCGGCGGGAGCTGGCACAGATACGCAGTATTTT
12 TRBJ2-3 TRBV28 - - CASSPPRDTQYF TGTGCCAGCAGTCCCCCTCGGGATACGCAGTATTTT
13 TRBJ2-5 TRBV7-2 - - CASSARSRGTQYF TGTGCCAGCAGCGCCCGGTCCCGAGGGACCCAGTACTTC
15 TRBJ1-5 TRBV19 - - CASSIMGPSNQPQHF TGTGCCAGTAGTATAATGGGCCCCTCCAATCAGCCCCAGCATTTT
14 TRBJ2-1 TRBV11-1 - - CASIETRQGNEQFF TGTGCCAGCATCGAAACAAGACAAGGTAATGAGCAGTTCTTC
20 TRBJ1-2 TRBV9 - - CASTQPVRVGRAEANYGYTF TGTGCCAGCACCCAGCCGGTCAGGGTGGGCAGGGCGGAAGCTAACTATGGCTACACCTTC
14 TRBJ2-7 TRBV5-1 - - CASSLGTGNYEQYF TGCGCCAGCAGCCTCGGGACTGGAAACTACGAGCAGTACTTC
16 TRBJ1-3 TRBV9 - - CASSVELAVSGNTIYF TGTGCCAGCAGCGTAGAGTTGGCAGTTTCTGGAAACACCATATATTTT
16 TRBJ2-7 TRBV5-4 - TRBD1 CASSLYGTAPYYEQYF TGTGCCAGCAGCTTGTATGGGACAGCCCCCTACTACGAGCAGTACTTC
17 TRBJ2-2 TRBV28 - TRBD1 CASTSFGTGLYTGELFF TGTGCCAGCACCTCCTTCGGGACAGGGTTATACACCGGGGAGCTGTTTTTT
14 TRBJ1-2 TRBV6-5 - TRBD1 CASSSNRGIYGYTF TGTGCCAGCAGTTCCAACAGGGGGATCTATGGCTACACCTTC
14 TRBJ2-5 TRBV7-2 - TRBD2 CASSSTSGAETQYF TGTGCCAGCAGCTCGACTAGCGGGGCAGAGACCCAGTACTTC
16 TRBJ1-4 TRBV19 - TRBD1 CASGVLGTGTNEKLFF TGTGCCAGTGGGGTCCTCGGGACAGGAACTAATGAAAAACTGTTTTTT
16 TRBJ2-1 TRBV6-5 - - CASSYVPRAVRNEQFF TGTGCCAGCAGTTACGTTCCCAGGGCGGTACGGAATGAGCAGTTCTTC
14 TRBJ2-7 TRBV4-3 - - CASSQGDSSYEQYF TGCGCCAGCAGCCAAGGGGACTCCTCCTACGAGCAGTACTTC
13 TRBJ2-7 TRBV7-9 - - CASSASEHYEQYF TGTGCCAGCTCGGCTAGCGAGCACTACGAGCAGTACTTC
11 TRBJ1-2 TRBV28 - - CASSFAGGYTF TGTGCCAGCAGTTTCGCGGGCGGCTACACCTTC
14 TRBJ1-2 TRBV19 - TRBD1 CASRETGGHYGYTF TGTGCCAGTAGAGAGACAGGGGGTCACTATGGCTACACCTTC
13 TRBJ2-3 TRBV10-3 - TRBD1 CATLGQGTDTQYF TGTGCCACCTTAGGACAGGGGACAGATACGCAGTATTTT
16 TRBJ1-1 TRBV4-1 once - CASSQVLGQGNTEAFF TGCGCCAGCAGCCAAGTGCTCGGTCAGGGAAACACTGAAGCTTTCTTT
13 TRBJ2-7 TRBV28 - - CASKTGRSYEQYF TGTGCCAGCAAGACAGGACGCTCCTACGAGCAGTACTTC
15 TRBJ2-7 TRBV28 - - CASSLYGQGTYEQYF TGTGCCAGCAGTTTATATGGACAAGGTACCTACGAGCAGTACTTC
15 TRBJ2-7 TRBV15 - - CATRREGVLADEQYF TGTGCCACCAGGAGGGAGGGGGTCTTGGCGGACGAGCAGTACTTC
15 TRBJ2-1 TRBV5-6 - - CASSLDLSSYNEQFF TGTGCCAGCAGCTTGGATCTGAGCTCCTACAATGAGCAGTTCTTC
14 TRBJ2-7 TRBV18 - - CASSPPNNRYEQYF TGTGCCAGCTCACCACCCAACAATCGCTACGAGCAGTACTTC
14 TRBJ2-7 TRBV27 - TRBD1 CASSQDRALYEQYF TGTGCCAGCAGTCAGGACAGGGCACTCTACGAGCAGTACTTC
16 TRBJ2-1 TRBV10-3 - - CATLNTRDSSYNEQFF TGTGCCACTCTTAACACGCGGGACAGTTCCTACAATGAGCAGTTCTTC
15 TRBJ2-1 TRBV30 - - CAWSVPSIGLNEQFF TGTGCCTGGAGTGTACCCTCAATCGGACTCAATGAGCAGTTCTTC
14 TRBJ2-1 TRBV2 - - CASSEGSRYNEQFF TGTGCCAGCAGTGAGGGTAGCAGATACAATGAGCAGTTCTTC
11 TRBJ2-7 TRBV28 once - CASSRAYEQYF TGTGCCAGCAGTCGCGCCTACGAGCAGTACTTC
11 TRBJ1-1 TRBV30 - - CAREKNIEAFF TGTGCCCGGGAGAAGAACATTGAAGCTTTCTTT
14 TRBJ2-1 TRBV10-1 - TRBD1 CASSGGTGYNEQFF TGCGCCAGCAGTGGCGGGACAGGCTACAATGAGCAGTTCTTC
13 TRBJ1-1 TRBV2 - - CASSGQGNTEAFF TGTGCCAGCAGTGGCCAGGGGAACACTGAAGCTTTCTTT
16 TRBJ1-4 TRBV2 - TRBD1 CASSRRRDRSNEKLFF TGTGCCAGCAGCAGACGCCGGGACAGGAGTAATGAAAAACTGTTTTTT
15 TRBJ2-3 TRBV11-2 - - CASSLVRIAGATQYF TGTGCCAGCAGCTTAGTTAGAATTGCAGGGGCTACGCAGTATTTT
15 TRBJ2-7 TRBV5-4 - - CASSGRGGVSYEQYF TGTGCCAGCAGCGGGAGAGGGGGGGTTAGCTACGAGCAGTACTTC
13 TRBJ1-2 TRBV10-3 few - CAISDGENYGYTF TGTGCCATCAGTGATGGGGAGAACTATGGCTACACCTTC
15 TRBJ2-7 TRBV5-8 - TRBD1 CASSFLGQGEREQYF TGTGCCAGCAGCTTCCTGGGACAGGGTGAGCGCGAGCAGTACTTC
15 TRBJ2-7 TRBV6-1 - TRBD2 CASSDKAGVRYEQYF TGTGCCAGCAGTGATAAAGCGGGAGTACGGTACGAGCAGTACTTC
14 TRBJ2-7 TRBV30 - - CAWSANSWTYEQYF TGTGCCTGGAGTGCAAACAGCTGGACCTACGAGCAGTACTTC
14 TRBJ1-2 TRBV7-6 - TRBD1 CASSPTGGQEGYTF TGTGCCAGCAGCCCCACAGGGGGGCAAGAGGGCTACACCTTC
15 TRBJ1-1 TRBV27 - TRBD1 CASSLERGRFTEAFF TGTGCCAGCAGTTTAGAGAGGGGGCGATTCACTGAAGCTTTCTTT
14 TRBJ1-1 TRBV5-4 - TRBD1 CASSPEGAYTEAFF TGTGCCAGCAGCCCAGAGGGGGCGTACACTGAAGCTTTCTTT
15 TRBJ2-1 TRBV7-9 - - CASSLAPRSGNEQFF TGTGCCAGCAGCTTAGCCCCGCGGTCCGGAAATGAGCAGTTCTTC